Shown below are 5 T cell receptor beta chains from a single sample sequenced in a study of blood T cell repertoires in COVID-19. Libraries were prepared by immunoSEQ multiplex PCR; TCRdb keeps only in-frame clonotypes and omits some of them. The sample shows fewer than 250,000 clones, around 90% of them seen only once. Material: PBMCs or T cells enriched from blood (not recorded which). Receptors were obtained from a young man in a cohort exposed to, infected with or recovered from COVID-19 (not recorded which).

In nucleotides, the CDR3 is TGCGCCAGCAGCCCGGACAGCTCTGGAAACACCATATATTTT. It is translated as CASSPDSSGNTIYF. The rearrangement links TRBV5-1 to TRBJ1-3, with a weak D call TRBD1 (6 bases). The V end was cut by 4 bases, the J end by 0 bases, with 8 bases between. The CDR3 has 14 amino acids. The germline CDR1 and CDR2 sequences are SGHRS and YFSETQ.

The chain links TRBV27 to TRBJ2-3; D uncertain. Trimming shortened V by 6 bases and J by 0 bases, and 13 bases separated the two germline ends. The germline CDR1 and CDR2 sequences are MNHEY and SMNVEV (reference sequence). The CDR3 runs to 15 residues. The CDR3, as DNA: TGTGCCAGCAGCGCACTTTGGCGGAGCACAGATACGCAGTATTTT. Protein product: CASSALWRSTDTQYF.

CDR3 loop: CASSPDRGDTGELFF. The CDR3 DNA sequence: TGTGCCAGCAGTCCGGACAGGGGTGACACCGGGGAGCTGTTTTTT. V gene TRBV5-6 combines with J gene TRBJ2-2, with 9 positions matching TRBD1. CDR3 length equals 15 residues. The germline V gene encodes CDR1 SGHDT and CDR2 YYEEEE. The trim removed 5 bases at V and 3 bases at J, leaving 5 bases unmatched. Full variable domain (remainder filled in from reference TRBV5-6 and TRBJ2-2): DAGVTQSPTHLIKTRGQQVTLRCSPKSGHDTVSWYQQALGQGPQFIFQYYEEEERQRGNFPDRFSGHQFPNYSSELNVNALLLGDSALYLCASSPDRGDTGELFFGEGSRLTVL.

The chain links TRBV19 to TRBJ2-7, with 10 nucleotides matching TRBD2. V was clipped by 6 bases and J by 5 bases; unmatched bases: 7. The CDR3 has 14 residues. The germline CDR1 and CDR2 sequences are LNHDA and SQIVND (reference sequence). This CDR3 is CASRKAGGPHEQYF. The CDR3 region has the DNA TGTGCCAGTAGAAAAGCGGGAGGGCCCCACGAGCAGTACTTC.

V and J are TRBV28 and TRBJ2-7, with unresolved D. This CDR3 has 14 residues. With 2 bases removed from V and 0 bases from J, the gap between germline ends came to 8 bases. Per the germline V gene, CDR1 is MDHEN and CDR2 is SYDVKM. CDR3: CASSLRSASYEQYF. CDR3 coding DNA: TGTGCCAGCAGTTTACGGTCCGCCTCCTACGAGCAGTACTTC.